Below are 19 T cell receptor beta chains sequenced from a single sample in a study of human T cells and chemical hapten exposure (dated by TCRdb to the early 2020s). Interpreted using the paper, the time point label stands for: patch test 1, 2 weeks after DPC sensitization. The treatment or condition label corresponds to: therapeutic diphenylcyclopropenone sensitization with weekly scalp DPC. Receptor amplification or capture employed RACE. Sequencing was performed on a NextSeq 500. The raw public data were reprocessed by TCRdb itself: fastp quality trimming at Q25, MiXCR clonotype calling, in-frame beta chains only. Each entry is one CDR3 protein sequence, shown with its most common DNA and genes. The sample records approximately 74,000 distinct CDR3 sequences, more than 30% of which are singletons. Jointly, the top ten make up about 8.9% of the sample. The specimen comprised whole blood, sampled in connection with sensitization to the hapten diphenylcyclopropenone (DPC). Receptors were obtained from a man aged 35-49 years with alopecia areata. Some clones in this sample may be carry-over from other donors' samples.

The rearrangement uses TRBV7-2 and TRBJ2-3; 14 positions match TRBD2. The CDR3 contains 23 residues. Trimming at V came to 3 bases and at J to 0 bases, leaving 20 bases not matched to a gene. Germline lookup yields CDR1 SGHTA and CDR2 FQGNSA. The CDR3 spells CASSFGGTSGGRSTATSTDTQYF. CDR3 DNA: TGTGCCAGCAGCTTTGGGGGGACTAGCGGGGGAAGATCGACAGCTACTAGCACAGATACGCAGTATTTT.

The CDR3 sequence is CASSPLGQTLAKNIQYF. In DNA form, the CDR3 reads TGTGCCAGCAGTCCCTTGGGACAGACCTTAGCCAAAAACATTCAGTACTTC. V gene TRBV7-6 combines with J gene TRBJ2-4; 7 bases align to TRBD1. V dropped 6 bases and J dropped 0; count of bases not matched to a gene: 11. Germline V gives CDR1 SGHVS, CDR2 FNYEAQ. This CDR3 is 17 amino acids long.

The chain uses TRBV30 and TRBJ2-3; D is possibly TRBD2 (5 bases). The V end lost 2 bases, the J end lost 4 bases, and 16 bases lay between the germline ends. The CDR3 is made up of 15 amino acids. Germline values: CDR1 GTSNPN, CDR2 SVGIG (reference sequence). The CDR3: CAWSLSRVGADTQYF. In DNA form, the CDR3 reads TGTGCCTGGAGTCTCTCGAGGGTCGGAGCAGATACGCAGTATTTT.

This clonotype is a singleton in its sample. The chain links TRBV6-2 or TRBV6-3 to TRBJ1-4; D ambiguous. V dropped 2 bases and J dropped 7 bases, with 11 bases sitting between them. CDR1 and CDR2 (germline): MNHEY, SVGEGT. The CDR3 sequence is 14 residues long. In nucleotides, the CDR3 is TGTGCCAGCAGTTACACCTTCCCTGGTGAAAAACTGTTTTTT. This translates into CASSYTFPGEKLFF.

V gene TRBV9 combines with J gene TRBJ1-1; D ambiguous. Trimming removed 0 bases at V and 0 bases at J, with 12 bases between. In germline, CDR1 is SGDLS, CDR2 YYNGEE. The CDR3 is 16 residues long. CDR3 coding DNA: TGTGCCAGCAGCGTAGGAACGGAGCTCATGAACACTGAAGCTTTCTTT. Its protein is CASSVGTELMNTEAFF.

The chain employs TRBV12-3 or TRBV12-4 and TRBJ2-7, with TRBD2 as a possible D gene (5 bases). Between the trimmed V and J ends, which lost 3 bases and 3 bases, there was a span of 9 bases. The CDR3 length is 13 residues. The CDR3 region is CASSLTRDYEQYF. The CDR3 DNA follows: TGTGCCAGCAGTTTGACTCGGGACTACGAGCAGTACTTC.

J is TRBJ2-1 and V is TRBV12-3 or TRBV12-4; 8 nucleotides match TRBD2. Trimming removed 2 bases from V and 9 bases from J; junction bases left unmatched: 12. The CDR3 runs 16 residues. The CDR3 DNA follows: TGTGCCAGCAGTTTATTCGTAGCGGGGCTGACGTCTGAGCAGTTCTTC. Its protein product is CASSLFVAGLTSEQFF.

This clonotype has only a few counts. This rearrangement joins TRBV11-2 to TRBJ2-3; D remains unclear. Trimming removed 8 bases at V and 8 bases at J, with 11 bases between. This CDR3 spans 11 amino acids. CDR1 and CDR2 from the germline V gene are SGHAT and FQNNGV. This CDR3 is CASSASSTQYF. In DNA form, the CDR3 reads TGTGCCAGCTCGGCCTCGAGTACGCAGTATTTT.

This clonotype occurred a few times. The chain has TRBV6-5 and TRBJ2-2; 7 positions agree with TRBD2. Trimming cost V 0 bases and J 6 bases; bases outside gene matches: 4. Per germline, CDR1 MNHEY and CDR2 SVGAGI. This CDR3 is 15 amino acids long. The CDR3 region has the DNA TGTGCCAGCAGTTACTCCGGGGGGAGGGCCGGGGAGCTGTTTTTT. Its protein product is CASSYSGGRAGELFF.

The rearrangement links TRBV5-1 to TRBJ1-1; possibly TRBD1 for D (5 bases). The germline V gene has CDR1 SGHRS and CDR2 YFSETQ. This CDR3 has 13 residues. With 0 bases removed from V and 5 bases from J, the gap between germline ends came to 8 bases. The CDR3 sequence: CASSLVEGTEAFF. The CDR3 nucleotides are TGCGCCAGCAGCTTGGTGGAGGGGACTGAAGCTTTCTTT.

This clonotype appeared a few times. This sequence joins TRBV18 and TRBJ2-5; D may correspond to TRBD1 or TRBD2 (5 bases each). Germline V gives CDR1 KGHSH, CDR2 LQKENI. The CDR3 is 14 amino acids. V lost 2 bases and J 5 bases, leaving 12 bases between the germline ends. The CDR3 DNA reads TGTGCCAGCTCACCATCGGGGCCGGAGGAGACCCAGTACTTC. Its protein is CASSPSGPEETQYF.

V is TRBV28 and J is TRBJ2-4; TRBD2 is a possible D gene (8 bases). V was clipped by 1 base and J by 4 bases, with 14 bases between them. The CDR3 length is 16 residues. Germline CDR1 reads MDHEN; CDR2 reads SYDVKM. Here the CDR3 DNA reads TGTGCCAGCAGTTTATCGGGAGGGGGCGGGAAAAACATTCAGTACTTC. Amino acids: CASSLSGGGGKNIQYF.

The chain employs TRBV27 and TRBJ2-3; no clear D gene. Trimming cost V 2 bases and J 0 bases, with 6 bases left between them. This CDR3 is built from 14 residues. CDR1 is MNHEY, CDR2 SMNVEV, per germline (reference sequence). CDR3 DNA: TGTGCCAGCAGTTTACACGCTAGCACAGATACGCAGTATTTT. It specifies CASSLHASTDTQYF.

V and J are TRBV12-3 or TRBV12-4 and TRBJ2-1; D is unresolved. This CDR3 has 13 residues. Trimming pared 2 bases from V and 7 bases from J, leaving 9 bases between. CDR3 sequence: CASSLWSENEQFF. The DNA for the CDR3 is TGTGCCAGCAGTTTATGGAGTGAGAATGAGCAGTTCTTC.

The chain employs TRBV7-2 and TRBJ1-5; D may be TRBD1 (6 bases). With 4 bases removed from V and 2 bases from J, the gap between germline ends came to 12 bases. Germline CDR1 reads SGHTA; CDR2 reads FQGNSA. The CDR3 length is 15 residues. This chain's CDR3 is CASSSSQGRNQPQHF. As DNA, the CDR3 is TGTGCCAGCAGCTCCTCACAGGGACGCAATCAGCCCCAGCATTTT.

The sample holds a few counts of this clonotype. V is TRBV29-1 and J is TRBJ2-7, with a tentative D call TRBD1 (7 bases). V lost 7 bases to trimming and J lost 5 bases, with 12 bases between them. Germline CDR1 is SQVTM and CDR2 is ANQGSEA. The CDR3 sequence is 11 residues long. The CDR3 reads CSASRGDEQYF. In nucleotides, the CDR3 is TGCAGCGCCTCCAGGGGGGACGAGCAGTACTTC.

The chain's CDR3 is CASSLVGIGEAFF. The CDR3 DNA reads as TGTGCCAGCAGCTTAGTGGGGATCGGTGAAGCTTTCTTT. The chain combines TRBV11-1 with TRBJ1-1; D is unresolved. The CDR3 has 13 amino acids. CDR1 and CDR2 (germline): SGHAT, FQDESV (reference sequence). Trimming removed 1 base at V and 7 bases at J, with 10 bases between.

This clonotype was observed a few times. The V gene is TRBV5-1, the J gene TRBJ2-7; 9 bases are a match to TRBD1. The J segment lost 3 bases and the V segment lost 0 bases, leaving 4 bases of the junction unmatched. Germline CDR1 and CDR2: SGHRS and YFSETQ. The CDR3 contains 15 residues. CDR3 sequence reads: CASSLGQGGFYEQYF. The CDR3 nucleotides are TGCGCCAGCAGCTTGGGACAGGGGGGATTCTACGAGCAGTACTTC.

This clonotype was observed a few times. The chain is built from TRBV7-6 and TRBJ1-1; D is uncertain. V gave up 1 base and J gave up 6 bases, with 9 bases separating them. The germline V gene encodes CDR1 SGHVS and CDR2 FNYEAQ. CDR3 length equals 13 residues. The CDR3 loop is CASSLGLESEAFF. DNA for the CDR3: TGTGCCAGCAGCTTAGGGCTAGAATCTGAAGCTTTCTTT.